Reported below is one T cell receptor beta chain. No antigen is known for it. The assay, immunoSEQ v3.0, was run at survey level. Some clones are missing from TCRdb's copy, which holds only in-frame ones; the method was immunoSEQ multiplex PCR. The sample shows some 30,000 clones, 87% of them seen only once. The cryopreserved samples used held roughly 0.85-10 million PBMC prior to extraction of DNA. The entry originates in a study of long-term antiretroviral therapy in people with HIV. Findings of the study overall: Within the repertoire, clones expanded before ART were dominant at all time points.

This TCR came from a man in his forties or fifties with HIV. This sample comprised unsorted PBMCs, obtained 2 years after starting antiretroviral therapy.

Here the CDR3 reads CASSLISGTTNTEAFF. CDR3 coding DNA: TGTGCCAGCAGCTTAATCTCCGGGACCACGAACACTGAAGCTTTCTTT. V usage is TRBV7-8 and J usage is TRBJ1-1; D possibly corresponds to TRBD1 (5 bases). This CDR3 is built from 16 residues. Trimming pared 2 bases from V and 1 base from J, leaving 14 bases between. Germline CDR1 reads SGHVS; CDR2 reads FQNEAQ. The full variable domain, completed using reference TRBV7-8 and TRBJ1-1, is GAGVSQSPRYKVAKRGQDVALRCDPISGHVSLFWYQQALGQGPEFLTYFQNEAQLDKSGLPSDRFFAERPEGSVSTLKIQRTQQEDSAVYLCASSLISGTTNTEAFFGQGTRLTVV.